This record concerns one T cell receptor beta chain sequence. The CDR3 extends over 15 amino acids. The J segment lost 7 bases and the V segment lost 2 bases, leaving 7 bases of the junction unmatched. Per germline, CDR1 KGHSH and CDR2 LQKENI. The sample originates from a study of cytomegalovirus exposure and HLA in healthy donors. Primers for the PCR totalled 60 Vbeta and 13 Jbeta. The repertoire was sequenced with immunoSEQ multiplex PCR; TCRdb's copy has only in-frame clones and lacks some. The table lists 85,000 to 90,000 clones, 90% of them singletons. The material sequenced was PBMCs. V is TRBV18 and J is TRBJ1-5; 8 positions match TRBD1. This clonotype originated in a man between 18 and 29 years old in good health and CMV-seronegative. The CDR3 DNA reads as TGTGCCAGCTCACCAAATACAGGGGGGAGGCAGCCCCAGCATTTT. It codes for CASSPNTGGRQPQHF.